This record concerns one T cell receptor (beta chain) sequence. Sequencing of TCR beta was performed on blood CD8+ and CD4+ T cells. The data belong to a study of CD8 T cells in Susac syndrome. Reverse transcription used roughly 0.45 to 1 ug RNA and random hexamers. Across 54 Vbeta and 13 Jbeta, immunoSEQ multiplex PCR amplified TCR beta CDR3. TCRdb fed the immunoSEQ multiplex PCR reads into MiXCR, producing one record per CDR3 protein. The data show about 300,000 distinct CDR3 sequences, almost 85% seen once. The CDR3 sequence is 15 residues long. The germline V gene has CDR1 LGHNA and CDR2 YSLEER. V shed 0 bases, J shed 4 bases, and the junction held 5 bases outside the gene matches.

V usage is TRBV4-3 and J usage is TRBJ2-5, with 7 bases lining up with TRBD2. The material sequenced was CD8+ T cells from PBMCs. This receptor was identified in a human donor with multiple sclerosis. DNA of the CDR3: TGCGCCAGCAGCCAAGACGGCGGGAGTCCAGAGACCCAGTACTTC. Encoded protein: CASSQDGGSPETQYF.